The entry below gives a single T cell receptor beta chain sequence along with its context. The antigen remains unidentified. The germline V and J ends were trimmed by 0 bases and 4 bases, with 10 bases remaining between them. This CDR3 region has 14 residues. Germline CDR1 reads SGHRS; CDR2 reads YFSETQ. This sample stems from a study of cytomegalovirus exposure and HLA in healthy donors. Study-level points and caveats: Listed as cytomegalovirus-associated were 150 to 200 TCR beta chains. In a later analysis, the majority of CMV-associated beta chains seemingly showed HLA restriction. TCR beta V segments were, for the most part, productive about 87% or about 30% of the time in an earlier analysis. What was likely a sequencing artifact was a cluster of highly shared sequence variants.

The PCR was carried out with 60 Vbeta primers and 13 Jbeta primers. The protocol was immunoSEQ multiplex PCR, while the TCRdb copy is restricted to in-frame clones and leaves out a portion. The table has about 160,000 clones, about three quarters seen once. This rearrangement joins TRBV5-1 to TRBJ1-1, with a tentative D call TRBD1 (6 bases). The sample consisted of PBMCs. This receptor was taken from a female donor in good health and CMV-seronegative. The CDR3 here is CASSLGGLGTEAFF. CDR3 sequence (DNA): TGCGCCAGCAGCTTGGGGGGGCTAGGCACTGAAGCTTTCTTT.